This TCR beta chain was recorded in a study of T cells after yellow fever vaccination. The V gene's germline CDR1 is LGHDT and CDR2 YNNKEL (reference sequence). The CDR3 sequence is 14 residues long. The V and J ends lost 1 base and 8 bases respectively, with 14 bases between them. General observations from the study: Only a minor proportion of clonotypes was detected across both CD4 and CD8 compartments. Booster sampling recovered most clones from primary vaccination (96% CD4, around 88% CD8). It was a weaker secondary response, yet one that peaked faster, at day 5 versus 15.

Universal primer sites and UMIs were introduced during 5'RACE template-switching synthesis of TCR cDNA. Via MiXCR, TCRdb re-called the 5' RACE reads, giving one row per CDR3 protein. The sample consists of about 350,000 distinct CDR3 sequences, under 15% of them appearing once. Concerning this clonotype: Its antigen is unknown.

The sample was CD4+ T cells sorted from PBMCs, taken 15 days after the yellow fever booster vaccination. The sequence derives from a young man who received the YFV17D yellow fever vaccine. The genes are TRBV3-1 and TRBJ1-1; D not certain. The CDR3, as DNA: TGTGCCAGCAGCCAAGGGGCTCCCGGTGGGGAAGCTTTCTTT. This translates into CASSQGAPGGEAFF.